This T cell receptor (beta chain) was observed in a study of T cells in Graves' hyperthyroidism and ophthalmopathy. TCR beta CDR3 region amplification was performed from RNA transcripts. Initially, a first-round RT-PCR of the TCR CDR3 employed the HTBI primer set. MiXCR, applied by TCRdb to the multiplex PCR reads, yields one record per CDR3 protein. Found here are fewer than 650,000 distinct CDR3 sequences, approximately 49% of them singletons; the top ten hold about two fifths. This clonotype has a handful of counts. The V gene's germline CDR1 is SGHVS and CDR2 FQNEAQ. This CDR3 is 12 amino acids long. The V gene lost 5 bases and the J gene lost 9 bases, with 13 bases spanning the gap.

Sequencing used peripheral blood or thyroid tissue (not recorded which). This chain uses TRBV7-8 with TRBJ2-5; weak D call: TRBD1 (5 bases). This TCR was recovered from an adult woman with Graves' disease, either hyperthyroidism or ophthalmopathy (not recorded which). The CDR3 nucleotides read TGTGCCAGCAGCCCCCAGGGCCAGCCCCAGTACTTC. Protein: CASSPQGQPQYF.